This record covers a single TCR beta chain. The sample originates from a study of blood T cell repertoires in COVID-19. Whole-study context: Spain, Italy and the United States supplied samples that represented acute and convalescent COVID-19.

The CDR3 length is 16 residues. CDR1 and CDR2 from the germline V gene are MNHEY and SMNVEV (reference sequence). V shed 4 bases, J shed 7 bases, and the junction held 8 bases outside the gene matches. In the study's own analysis: Amplifying reference gene primers gave estimates of nucleated cell counts. Assay used: immunoSEQ multiplex PCR; TCRdb lists only in-frame clones, some missing. The D gene and trimming were derived from the DNA, and the V and J assignments and clone size from that table. The sample includes 250,000 to 350,000 clones, 86% of them seen just once. The rearrangement joins TRBV27 to TRBJ1-6; 9 nucleotides line up with TRBD1. Material: peripheral blood. The clonotype was recovered from a woman between 45 and 65 years old with acute or convalescent COVID-19. CDR3 DNA: TGTGCCAGCAGTTCGGGGGACAGGGTTCGGAATTCACCCCTCCACTTT. Translated, it gives CASSSGDRVRNSPLHF.